This T cell receptor beta chain was captured in a study of blood T cell repertoires in COVID-19. Study at large: Spain, Italy and the United States supplied samples that represented acute and convalescent COVID-19.

Germline values: CDR1 SGHDT, CDR2 YYEEEE. The V end lost 0 bases, the J end lost 9 bases, and 7 bases lay between the germline ends. The CDR3 contains 11 residues. The table came from immunoSEQ multiplex PCR; TCRdb's copy has only in-frame clones and leaves some out. The repertoire has approximately 50,000 clones, 86% of them found once; the top ten carry roughly 15%. The origin of this receptor is a human donor in a cohort sampled during active COVID-19. The specimen was peripheral blood. The rearrangement joins TRBV5-6 to TRBJ2-7; D ambiguous. The CDR3 protein is CASSLGSGQYF. The CDR3 DNA reads as TGTGCCAGCAGCTTGGGGTCAGGGCAGTACTTC.